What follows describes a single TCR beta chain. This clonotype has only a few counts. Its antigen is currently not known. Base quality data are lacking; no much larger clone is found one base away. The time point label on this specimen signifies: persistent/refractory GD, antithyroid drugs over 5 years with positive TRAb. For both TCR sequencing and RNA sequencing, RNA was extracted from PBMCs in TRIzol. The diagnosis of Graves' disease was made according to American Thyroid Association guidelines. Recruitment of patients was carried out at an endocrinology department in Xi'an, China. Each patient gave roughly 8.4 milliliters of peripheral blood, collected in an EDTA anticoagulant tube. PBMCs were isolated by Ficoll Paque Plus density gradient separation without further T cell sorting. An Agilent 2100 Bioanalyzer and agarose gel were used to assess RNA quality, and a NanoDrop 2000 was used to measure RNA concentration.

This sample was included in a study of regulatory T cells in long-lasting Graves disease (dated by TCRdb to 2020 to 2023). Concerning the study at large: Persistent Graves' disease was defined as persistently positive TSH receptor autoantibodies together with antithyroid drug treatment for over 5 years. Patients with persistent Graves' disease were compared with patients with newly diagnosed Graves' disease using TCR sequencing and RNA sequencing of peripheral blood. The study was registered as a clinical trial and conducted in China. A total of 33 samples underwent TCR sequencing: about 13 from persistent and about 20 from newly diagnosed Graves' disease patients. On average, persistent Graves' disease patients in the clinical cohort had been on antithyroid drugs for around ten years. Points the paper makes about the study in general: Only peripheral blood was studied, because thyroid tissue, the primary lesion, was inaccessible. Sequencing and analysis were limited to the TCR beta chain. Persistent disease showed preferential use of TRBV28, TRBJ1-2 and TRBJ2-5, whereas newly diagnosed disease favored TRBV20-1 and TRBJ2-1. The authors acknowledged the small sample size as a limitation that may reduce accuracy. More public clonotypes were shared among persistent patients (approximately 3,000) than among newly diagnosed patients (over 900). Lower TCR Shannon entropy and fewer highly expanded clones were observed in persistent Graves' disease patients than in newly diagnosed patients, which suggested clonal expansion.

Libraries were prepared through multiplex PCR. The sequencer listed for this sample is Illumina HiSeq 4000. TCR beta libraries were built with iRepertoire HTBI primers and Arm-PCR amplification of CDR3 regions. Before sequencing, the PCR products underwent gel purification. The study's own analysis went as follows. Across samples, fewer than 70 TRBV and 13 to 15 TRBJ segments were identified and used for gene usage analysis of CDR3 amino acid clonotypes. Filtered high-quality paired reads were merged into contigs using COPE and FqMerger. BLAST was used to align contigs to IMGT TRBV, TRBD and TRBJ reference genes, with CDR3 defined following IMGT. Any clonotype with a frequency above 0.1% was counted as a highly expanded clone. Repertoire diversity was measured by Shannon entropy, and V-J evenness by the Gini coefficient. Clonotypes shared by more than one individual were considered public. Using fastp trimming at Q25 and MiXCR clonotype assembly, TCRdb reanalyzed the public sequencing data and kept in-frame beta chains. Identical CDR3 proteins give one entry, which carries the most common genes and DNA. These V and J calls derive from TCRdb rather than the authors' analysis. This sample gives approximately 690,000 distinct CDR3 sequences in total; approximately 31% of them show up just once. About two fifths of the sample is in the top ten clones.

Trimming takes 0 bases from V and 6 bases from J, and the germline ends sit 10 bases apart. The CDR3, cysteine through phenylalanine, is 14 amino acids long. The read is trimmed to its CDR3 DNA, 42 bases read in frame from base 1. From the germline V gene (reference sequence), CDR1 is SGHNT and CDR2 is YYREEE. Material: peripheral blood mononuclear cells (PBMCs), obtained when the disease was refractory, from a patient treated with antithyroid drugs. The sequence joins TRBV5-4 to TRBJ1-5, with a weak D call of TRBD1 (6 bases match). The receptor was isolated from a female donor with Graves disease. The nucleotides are TGTGCCAGCAGCTTGGACAGGGCGGGTCAGCCCCAGCATTTT. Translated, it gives CASSLDRAGQPQHF.